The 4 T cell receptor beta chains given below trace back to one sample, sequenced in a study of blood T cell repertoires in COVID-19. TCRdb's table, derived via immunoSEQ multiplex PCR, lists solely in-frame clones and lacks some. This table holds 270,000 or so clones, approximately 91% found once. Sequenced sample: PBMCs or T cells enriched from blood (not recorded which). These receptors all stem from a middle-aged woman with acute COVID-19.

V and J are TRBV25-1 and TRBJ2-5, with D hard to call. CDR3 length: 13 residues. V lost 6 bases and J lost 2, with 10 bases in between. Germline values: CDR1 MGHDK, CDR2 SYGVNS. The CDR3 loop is CASRAPEQETQYF. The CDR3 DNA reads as TGTGCCAGCAGGGCTCCGGAGCAAGAGACCCAGTACTTC. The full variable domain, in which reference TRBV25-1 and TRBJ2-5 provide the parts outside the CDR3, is EADIYQTPRYLVIGTGKKITLECSQTMGHDKMYWYQQDPGMELHLIHYSYGVNSTEKGDLSSESTVSRIRTEHFPLTLESARPSHTSQYLCASRAPEQETQYFGPGTRLLVL.

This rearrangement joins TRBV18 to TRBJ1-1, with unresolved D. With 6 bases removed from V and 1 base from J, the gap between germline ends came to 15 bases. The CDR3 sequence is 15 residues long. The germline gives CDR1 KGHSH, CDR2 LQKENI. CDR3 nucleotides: TGTGCCAGCTCCGTGACGGGGAATGGGAACACTGAAGCTTTCTTT. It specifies CASSVTGNGNTEAFF.

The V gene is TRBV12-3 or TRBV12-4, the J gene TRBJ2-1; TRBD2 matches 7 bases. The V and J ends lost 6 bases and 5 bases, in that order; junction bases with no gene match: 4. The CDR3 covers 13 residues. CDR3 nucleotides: TGTGCCAGCAGGGGGACTACCAACAATGAGCAGTTCTTC. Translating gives CASRGTTNNEQFF.

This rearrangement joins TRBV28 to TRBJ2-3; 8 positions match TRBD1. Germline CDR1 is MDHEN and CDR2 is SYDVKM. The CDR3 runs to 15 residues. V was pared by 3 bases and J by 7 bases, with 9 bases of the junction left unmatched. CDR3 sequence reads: CASSLVGQGANTQYF. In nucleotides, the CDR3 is TGTGCCAGCAGTTTGGTAGGTCAGGGGGCAAATACGCAGTATTTT. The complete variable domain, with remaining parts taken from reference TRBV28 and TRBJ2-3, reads DVKVTQSSRYLVKRTGEKVFLECVQDMDHENMFWYRQDPGLGLRLIYFSYDVKMKEKGDIPEGYSVSREKKERFSLILESASTNQTSMYLCASSLVGQGANTQYFGPGTRLTVL.